What follows is one TCR beta chain and its context. Researchers made TCR beta libraries by using iRepertoire HTBI primers and running Arm-PCR on CDR3 regions. One entry per CDR3 protein, called by TCRdb with MiXCR from the multiplex PCR reads. The data show roughly 400,000 distinct CDR3 sequences, around 20% seen once. The data belong to a study of regulatory T cells in long-lasting Graves disease. The CDR3 is 18 amino acids. Germline-derived CDR1 and CDR2 are MNHEY and SVGEGT. Trimming removed 4 bases at V and 1 base at J, with 22 bases between. Described time point: persistent/refractory GD, antithyroid drugs over 5 years with positive TRAb. Generation of the TCR library employed RNA extracted from PBMCs.

This clonotype was sampled from a female donor with Graves disease. The V gene is TRBV6-2 or TRBV6-3, the J gene TRBJ1-1; D possibly corresponds to TRBD1 (5 bases). The sequences come from peripheral blood mononuclear cells (PBMCs), collected when the disease was refractory, from a patient treated with antithyroid drugs. CDR3 region: CASSFQLSFGARNTEAFF. The CDR3 DNA reads TGTGCCAGCAGTTTCCAGTTATCCTTCGGGGCGAGGAACACTGAAGCTTTCTTT.